The 21 T cell receptor beta chains listed next were all sequenced from one sample in a study of long-term antiretroviral therapy in people with HIV. At survey level, the immunoSEQ assay was run in its v3.0 version. Method: immunoSEQ multiplex PCR; TCRdb's copy keeps in-frame clones and lacks some. The sample lists around 30,000 clones; around 83% were seen once. The source was unsorted PBMCs, collected 0.4 years after starting antiretroviral therapy. The receptors come from a young man with HIV.

The chain joins TRBV27 to TRBJ2-1, with D possibly TRBD1 on 5 matching bases. CDR1 and CDR2 (germline): MNHEY, SMNVEV (reference sequence). V lost 0 bases, J lost 4 bases, and 13 bases lay in between. CDR3 length: 16 residues. The chain's CDR3 is CASSLSTSQAYNEQFF. The CDR3 coding sequence is TGTGCCAGCAGTTTATCGACATCACAGGCATACAATGAGCAGTTCTTC.

The chain carries TRBV4-1 and TRBJ2-7; the match to TRBD1 covers 10 bases. The germline gives CDR1 MGHRA, CDR2 YSYEKL. The CDR3 length is 14 residues. The trim removed 3 bases at V and 3 bases at J, leaving 2 bases unmatched. The CDR3 DNA is TGCGCCAGCAGCCAGAGGACAGGGGGCTACGAGCAGTACTTC. This gives the protein CASSQRTGGYEQYF.

V is TRBV10-3 and J is TRBJ2-1, with 9 bases lining up with TRBD1. The CDR3 is 17 residues long. V was clipped by 4 bases and J by 3 bases; unmatched bases: 10. Germline assignment: CDR1 ENHRY and CDR2 SYGVKD. For the CDR3, the DNA is TGTGCCATCAGTGGGGGGACAGGGCAGGGGGACTACAATGAGCAGTTCTTC. This encodes CAISGGTGQGDYNEQFF.

The chain has TRBV6-5 and TRBJ1-4; D is unresolved. The V gene lost 6 bases and the J gene lost 1 base, with 3 bases spanning the gap. CDR3 length: 12 amino acids. Germline loops: CDR1 MNHEY, CDR2 SVGAGI. CDR3 amino acids: CASRGTNEKLFF. In DNA form, the CDR3 reads TGTGCCAGCAGGGGAACTAATGAAAAACTGTTTTTT.

This clone appeared once. The chain joins TRBV5-5 to TRBJ1-5; D possibly corresponds to TRBD1 (5 bases). Between the trimmed V and J ends, which lost 4 bases and 1 base, there was a span of 18 bases. This CDR3 spans 17 amino acids. Germline V gene lookup returns CDR1 SGHKS and CDR2 YYEKEE (reference sequence). The CDR3 loop is CASSPLARGESNQPQHF. The CDR3 nucleotides are TGTGCCAGCAGCCCCCTGGCCCGAGGGGAAAGCAATCAGCCCCAGCATTTT.

The gene calls are TRBV7-9 and TRBJ2-7; TRBD1 agrees at 7 bases. Germline V gene sequence: CDR1 SEHNR, CDR2 FQNEAQ (reference sequence). The CDR3 extends over 14 amino acids. J was trimmed by 5 bases and V by 4 bases; bases with no gene match: 8. Written as DNA, the CDR3 is TGTGCCAGCAGCTCACCATCCGACAGGGACGAGCAGTACTTC. Translation: CASSSPSDRDEQYF.

The chain combines TRBV7-9 with TRBJ2-2; 10 bases agree with TRBD2. With V trimmed by 4 bases and J by 2 bases, 1 base remained unmatched. This CDR3 is 15 amino acids long. Per germline, CDR1 SEHNR and CDR2 FQNEAQ (reference sequence). CDR3 sequence reads: CASSSSGSNTGELFF. CDR3 DNA: TGTGCCAGCAGCTCTAGCGGGAGCAACACCGGGGAGCTGTTTTTT.

The chain is built from TRBV11-2 and TRBJ2-7, with 11 bases aligning to TRBD2. V lost 4 bases, J lost 0 bases, and 2 bases stayed unmatched. Germline V gene sequence: CDR1 SGHAT, CDR2 FQNNGV. CDR3 size: 15 residues. DNA for the CDR3: TGTGCCAGCAGCTCCGGACTAGCGGGCTCCTACGAGCAGTACTTC. Encoded protein: CASSSGLAGSYEQYF.

The chain has TRBV28 and TRBJ1-6, with D unclear. Germline V CDR1 and CDR2: MDHEN, SYDVKM. The CDR3 spans 15 residues. Trimming stripped 6 bases from V and 4 bases from J, with 13 bases between. The CDR3 loop reads CASSIVGSYNSPLHF. The CDR3, as DNA: TGTGCCAGCAGCATTGTAGGGAGTTATAATTCACCCCTCCACTTT.

The chain combines TRBV10-3 with TRBJ2-4, with D unclear. The V gene lost 3 bases and the J gene lost 0 bases, with 6 bases spanning the gap. The CDR3 has 14 residues. Germline CDR1 ENHRY, CDR2 SYGVKD. The CDR3 here is CAISDGRAKNIQYF. Here the CDR3 DNA reads TGTGCCATCAGTGATGGTAGAGCCAAAAACATTCAGTACTTC.

J is TRBJ2-3 and V is TRBV25-1; D possibly corresponds to TRBD2 (6 bases). CDR1 MGHDK and CDR2 SYGVNS come from the germline V gene. CDR3 size: 16 residues. With 7 bases removed from V and 1 base from J, the gap between germline ends came to 18 bases. The CDR3 coding sequence is TGTGCCAGCACGGGACTCCACGGTTCCGGCACAGATACGCAGTATTTT. The encoded protein is CASTGLHGSGTDTQYF.

The V gene is TRBV9, the J gene TRBJ2-7; D is ambiguous. The CDR3 loop spans 13 amino acids. CDR1 and CDR2 (germline): SGDLS, YYNGEE. Trimming took off 0 bases at V and 5 bases at J, with 9 bases between the two ends. The CDR3 loop reads CASSVDPSNEQYF. The CDR3 DNA reads TGTGCCAGCAGCGTAGACCCCTCTAACGAGCAGTACTTC.

The genes are TRBV15 and TRBJ2-3; 7 nucleotides agree with TRBD2. Germline V gene data show CDR1 as LNHNV and CDR2 as YYDKDF (reference sequence). V lost 4 bases, J lost 4 bases, and 11 bases stayed unmatched. The CDR3 has 16 residues. The CDR3: CATSTDRGSLPDTQYF. DNA of the CDR3: TGTGCCACCAGCACTGACCGCGGGAGTTTGCCAGATACGCAGTATTTT.

The chain has TRBV28 and TRBJ2-1; perhaps D is TRBD1 or TRBD2 (5 bases each). V was clipped by 5 bases and J by 4 bases, with 15 bases between them. Germline CDR1 reads MDHEN; CDR2 reads SYDVKM. The CDR3 spans 15 residues. CDR3 nucleotide sequence: TGTGCCAGCAGTACCAGGGCGGCGGGTTACAATGAGCAGTTCTTC. Translating gives CASSTRAAGYNEQFF.

The J gene is TRBJ2-7, the V gene TRBV11-2, with unresolved D. The CDR3 loop spans 12 amino acids. From germline, CDR1 is SGHAT and CDR2 FQNNGV. V lost 2 bases to trimming and J lost 5 bases, with 7 bases between them. The CDR3 loop reads CASSLRTDEQYF. The CDR3 DNA follows: TGTGCCAGCAGCTTAAGGACGGACGAGCAGTACTTC.

This rearrangement joins TRBV18 to TRBJ2-1; D is undetermined. This CDR3 comprises 10 residues. Germline values: CDR1 KGHSH, CDR2 LQKENI. V lost 8 bases and J lost 5, with 4 bases in between. The DNA for the CDR3 is TGTGCCAGCGCCAACAATGAGCAGTTCTTC. It yields the protein CASANNEQFF.

Only one count was recorded for this clone. J is TRBJ1-1 and V is TRBV7-9; the D is unclear. This CDR3 has 19 amino acids. V was shortened by 1 base and J by 3 bases, with 24 bases between the two germline ends. The germline gives CDR1 SEHNR, CDR2 FQNEAQ (reference sequence). CDR3 protein: CASSLEWKGLGIPDTEAFF. The CDR3 bases are TGTGCCAGCAGCTTAGAGTGGAAGGGTTTGGGAATCCCAGACACTGAAGCTTTCTTT.

The chain's CDR3 is CASSEANEKLFF. Here the CDR3 DNA reads TGTGCCAGCAGTGAGGCTAATGAAAAACTGTTTTTT. The chain is built from TRBV28 and TRBJ1-4; D unresolved. This CDR3 has 12 residues. The germline CDR1 and CDR2 sequences are MDHEN and SYDVKM. V was trimmed by 5 bases and J by 3 bases, leaving 4 bases between them.

V and J are TRBV7-2 and TRBJ2-3, with D perhaps matching TRBD2 (5 bases). CDR3 size: 15 residues. Trimming left V 1 base short and J 4 bases short, with 12 bases between. Per germline, CDR1 SGHTA and CDR2 FQGNSA. This CDR3 reads CASSLVDGAADTQYF. The CDR3 region has the DNA TGTGCCAGCAGCTTAGTGGATGGAGCGGCAGATACGCAGTATTTT. The full variable domain, completed using reference TRBV7-2 and TRBJ2-3, is GAGVSQSPSNKVTEKGKDVELRCDPISGHTALYWYRQSLGQGLEFLIYFQGNSAPDKSGLPSDRFSAERTGGSVSTLTIQRTQQEDSAVYLCASSLVDGAADTQYFGPGTRLTVL.

This chain links TRBV4-3 with TRBJ1-5; possibly TRBD1 for D (6 bases). The V end lost 1 base, the J end lost 2 bases, and 9 bases lay between the germline ends. The CDR3 contains 15 residues. Per the germline V gene, CDR1 is LGHNA and CDR2 is YSLEER. CDR3 bases: TGCGCCAGCAGCCAAGGGGGGGCAGGCAATCAGCCCCAGCATTTT. This encodes CASSQGGAGNQPQHF.

The chain is built from TRBV4-1 and TRBJ2-7, with D possibly being TRBD1 (6 bases). Germline V gene data show CDR1 as MGHRA and CDR2 as YSYEKL. The V end was cut by 2 bases, the J end by 4 bases, with 12 bases between. This CDR3 has 14 residues. CDR3 sequence (DNA): TGCGCCAGCAGCCAAAGTCCGCAGGGGTACGAGCAGTACTTC. Residues: CASSQSPQGYEQYF.